This TCR beta chain is drawn from a study of naive and memory T cell subsets. A UMI-containing oligonucleotide was joined by 3' ligation to the TCR cDNA template. Ligated cDNA underwent four rounds of PCR with nested alpha and beta constant region primers and SP2. TCRdb reanalysed the 5' RACE reads using MiXCR and keeps one entry per CDR3 protein. The table has around 56,000 distinct CDR3 sequences, under 10% seen once. V dropped 8 bases and J dropped 0 bases, with 5 bases sitting between them. Germline V gene sequence: CDR1 SQVTM, CDR2 ANQGSEA. This CDR3 has 11 residues. In its sample, this clonotype was seen a few times.

The chain has TRBV29-1 and TRBJ2-1; D call uncertain. This clonotype was sampled from a female donor in good health. CDR3 DNA: TGCAGCCCGAGCTCCTACAATGAGCAGTTCTTC. Its protein product is CSPSSYNEQFF.